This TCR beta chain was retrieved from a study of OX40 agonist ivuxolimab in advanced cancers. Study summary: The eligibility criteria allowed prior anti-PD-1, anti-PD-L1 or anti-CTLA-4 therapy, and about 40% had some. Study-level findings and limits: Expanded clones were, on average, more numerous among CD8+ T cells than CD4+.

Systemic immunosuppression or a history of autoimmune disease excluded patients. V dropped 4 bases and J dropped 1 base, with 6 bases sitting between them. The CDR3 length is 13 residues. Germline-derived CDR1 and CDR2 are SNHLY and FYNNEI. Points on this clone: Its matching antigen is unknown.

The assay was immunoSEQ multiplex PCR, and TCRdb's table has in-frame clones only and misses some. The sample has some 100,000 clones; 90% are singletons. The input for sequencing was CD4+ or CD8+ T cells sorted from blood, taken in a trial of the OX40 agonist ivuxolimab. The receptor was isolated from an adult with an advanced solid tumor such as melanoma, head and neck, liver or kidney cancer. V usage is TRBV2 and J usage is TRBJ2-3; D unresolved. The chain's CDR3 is CASSVGRTDTQYF. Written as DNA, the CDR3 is TGTGCCAGCAGTGTCGGGCGCACAGATACGCAGTATTTT. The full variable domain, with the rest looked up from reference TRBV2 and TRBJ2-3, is EPEVTQTPSHQVTQMGQEVILRCVPISNHLYFYWYRQILGQKVEFLVSFYNNEISEKSEIFDDQFSVERPDGSNFTLKIRSTKLEDSAMYFCASSVGRTDTQYFGPGTRLTVL.